This T cell receptor (beta chain) was recorded in a study of blood T cell repertoires in COVID-19. For the study at large: Both acute and convalescent COVID-19 samples were obtained from the United States, Italy and Spain. The cDNA or gDNA used as material had been derived from T cells, B-cell-depleted T cells, or PBMCs.

Authors' data handling: By means of reference gene primer amplification, nucleated cell counts were estimated. Clones were read by immunoSEQ multiplex PCR, and TCRdb kept only the in-frame ones, dropping some. Clone size and the V and J calls come from that table; the DNA yielded D and trimming. In the table there are about 82,000 clones, about 80% of which are singletons. CDR1 is KGHSH and CDR2 is LQKENI in the germline V gene. The CDR3 is 15 amino acids. V trimming: 3 bases; J trimming: 4 bases; junction bases outside the gene matches: 8. The clonotype was recovered from a woman aged 40-49 years with active or convalescent COVID-19. The chain uses TRBV18 and TRBJ1-1; TRBD1 aligns across 7 bases. Source material: peripheral blood. CDR3 DNA sequence: TGTGCCAGCTCACCCAGACAGGGAAAACTCACTGAAGCTTTCTTT. Encoded protein: CASSPRQGKLTEAFF.